The 25 T cell receptor beta chains in this list originate from one sample, sequenced in a study of cytomegalovirus exposure and HLA in healthy donors. TCRdb keeps only in-frame clones here, not all; method: immunoSEQ multiplex PCR. The sample holds over 120,000 clones, about 95% seen once. Input material: PBMCs. The receptor set was obtained from a young man in good health and CMV-seropositive.

V and J are TRBV27 and TRBJ2-3; 7 nucleotides line up with TRBD2. V shed 3 bases, J shed 4 bases, and the junction held 10 bases outside the gene matches. This CDR3 is built from 16 residues. Germline CDR1 reads MNHEY; CDR2 reads SMNVEV (reference sequence). The CDR3, as DNA: TGTGCCAGCAGTTTTTATGAGCGGGAAGGCGCAGATACGCAGTATTTT. It translates to CASSFYEREGADTQYF.

This sequence joins TRBV6-1 and TRBJ2-1, with D perhaps TRBD1 (5 bases). The germline V and J ends were trimmed by 6 bases and 12 bases, with 18 bases remaining between them. The CDR3 has 13 amino acids. CDR1 is MNHNS, CDR2 SASEGT, per germline. The CDR3 is CASRDNVLVGQFF. In DNA form, the CDR3 reads TGTGCCAGCAGGGACAACGTTTTAGTTGGGCAGTTCTTC.

The rearrangement uses TRBV14 and TRBJ2-3; D might be TRBD1 (6 bases). The CDR3 extends over 15 amino acids. The germline V and J ends were trimmed by 1 base and 8 bases, with 16 bases remaining between them. CDR1 and CDR2 (germline): SGHDN, FVKESK. CDR3 region: CASSQVSGTKGTQYF. CDR3 nucleotide sequence: TGTGCCAGCAGCCAAGTTTCGGGGACAAAGGGTACGCAGTATTTT. The full variable domain, in which reference TRBV14 and TRBJ2-3 provide the parts outside the CDR3, is EAGVTQFPSHSVIEKGQTVTLRCDPISGHDNLYWYRRVMGKEIKFLLHFVKESKQDESGMPNNRFLAERTGGTYSTLKVQPAELEDSGVYFCASSQVSGTKGTQYFGPGTRLTVL.

The chain uses TRBV19 and TRBJ1-2; unclear D gene. V dropped 4 bases and J dropped 8 bases, with 20 bases sitting between them. Germline-derived CDR1 and CDR2 are LNHDA and SQIVND (reference sequence). This CDR3 contains 15 residues. The CDR3 nucleotides read TGTGCCAGTAGTACGCCGGGAGCAGGTTCGAAGGGCTACACCTTC. It specifies CASSTPGAGSKGYTF.

This chain uses TRBV7-8 with TRBJ2-5; TRBD2 is a possible D gene (5 bases). This CDR3 has 14 amino acids. V was trimmed by 2 bases and J by 5 bases, leaving 12 bases between them. The germline CDR1 and CDR2 sequences are SGHVS and FQNEAQ. The DNA for the CDR3 is TGTGCCAGCAGCTTAAGAGGGAGCGGTGAGACCCAGTACTTC. This translates into CASSLRGSGETQYF.

The chain combines TRBV28 with TRBJ2-2; the match to TRBD1 covers 7 bases. Germline-derived CDR1 and CDR2 are MDHEN and SYDVKM. The CDR3 extends over 13 amino acids. V shed 5 bases, J shed 5 bases, and the junction held 2 bases outside the gene matches. The CDR3 sequence is CASSLQGTGELFF. The CDR3 nucleotides are TGTGCCAGCAGTCTACAGGGGACCGGGGAGCTGTTTTTT.

V is TRBV27 and J is TRBJ1-5; the D gene is possibly TRBD1 (5 bases). The CDR3 extends over 15 amino acids. Trimming shortened V by 3 bases and J by 5 bases, and 14 bases separated the two germline ends. Germline values: CDR1 MNHEY, CDR2 SMNVEV (reference sequence). The CDR3 spells CASSFSLGADQPQHF. For the CDR3, the DNA is TGTGCCAGCAGTTTCTCGCTTGGGGCCGATCAGCCCCAGCATTTT.

A single count supports this clone. The chain joins TRBV6-5 to TRBJ1-2; D remains unclear. This CDR3 comprises 13 residues. V was trimmed by 6 bases and J by 4 bases, leaving 12 bases between them. Germline V lookup: CDR1 MNHEY, CDR2 SVGAGI. CDR3 nucleotides: TGTGCCAGCAGATTAACACCTTTCTATGGCTACACCTTC. This codes for CASRLTPFYGYTF.

The chain joins TRBV2 to TRBJ2-7, with a weak D call TRBD2 (5 bases). The V and J ends lost 5 bases and 1 base respectively, with 9 bases between them. The CDR3 runs to 13 residues. CDR1 is SNHLY and CDR2 is FYNNEI in the germline V gene. CDR3 nucleotides: TGTGCCAGCAGTAGGGAGATTTCCTACGAGCAGTACTTC. It is translated as CASSREISYEQYF. The full variable domain, with the rest looked up from reference TRBV2 and TRBJ2-7, is EPEVTQTPSHQVTQMGQEVILRCVPISNHLYFYWYRQILGQKVEFLVSFYNNEISEKSEIFDDQFSVERPDGSNFTLKIRSTKLEDSAMYFCASSREISYEQYFGPGTRLTVT.

V usage is TRBV4-1 and J usage is TRBJ2-1; the match to TRBD2 covers 14 bases. CDR3 length: 15 amino acids. In germline, CDR1 is MGHRA, CDR2 YSYEKL. The V and J ends lost 2 bases and 14 bases, in that order; junction bases with no gene match: 8. CDR3 residues: CASSQRGLAGDQKFF. The CDR3 coding sequence is TGCGCCAGCAGCCAAAGGGGACTAGCGGGAGATCAGAAGTTCTTC.

The J gene is TRBJ1-1, the V gene TRBV11-3, with D perhaps matching TRBD1 (6 bases). Germline lookup yields CDR1 SGHNT and CDR2 YENEEA. Between the trimmed V and J ends, which lost 4 bases and 3 bases, there was a span of 9 bases. This CDR3 has 13 residues. As DNA, the CDR3 is TGTGCCAGCAGCTCTCAGGGGTACACTGAAGCTTTCTTT. Its translation: CASSSQGYTEAFF.

This chain links TRBV5-4 with TRBJ1-2, with D unresolved. Trimming cost V 0 bases and J 4 bases, with 7 bases left between them. Germline loops: CDR1 SGHNT, CDR2 YYREEE (reference sequence). CDR3 length equals 13 residues. CDR3 coding DNA: TGTGCCAGCAGCTTGGCAGGAGGCTATGGCTACACCTTC. Encoded protein: CASSLAGGYGYTF.

The chain is built from TRBV5-1 and TRBJ1-4, with a tentative D call TRBD1 (5 bases). The CDR3 has 15 amino acids. Germline CDR1 reads SGHRS; CDR2 reads YFSETQ. Trimming cost V 5 bases and J 8 bases, with 19 bases left between them. The CDR3, as DNA: TGCGCCAGCAGAGGGCGTCAGGGTGTGGAGGAAAAACTGTTTTTT. Amino acids: CASRGRQGVEEKLFF.

The chain recombines TRBV27 with TRBJ2-7; TRBD2 matches at 8 bases. The V segment lost 3 bases and the J segment 6 bases; nucleotides outside the gene matches: 4. The CDR3 length is 13 residues. CDR1 is MNHEY, CDR2 SMNVEV, per germline (reference sequence). CDR3 region: CASSFGGGLEQYF. DNA of the CDR3: TGTGCCAGCAGTTTCGGGGGGGGGCTCGAGCAGTACTTC.

The genes are TRBV7-8 and TRBJ2-3; 7 bases fit TRBD2. The CDR3 has 16 residues. From germline, CDR1 is SGHVS and CDR2 FQNEAQ. The trim removed 2 bases at V and 2 bases at J, leaving 7 bases unmatched. The CDR3 sequence: CASSLRPSGYTDTQYF. In DNA, the CDR3 is TGTGCCAGCAGCTTAAGGCCTAGCGGATACACAGATACGCAGTATTTT.

This chain uses TRBV28 with TRBJ2-7, with a weak D call TRBD1 (6 bases). V was cut by 5 bases and J by 7 bases, with 12 bases left in between. Germline loops: CDR1 MDHEN, CDR2 SYDVKM. The CDR3 consists of 12 residues. Written as DNA, the CDR3 is TGTGCCAGCAGTCCACAGGGAATAGAGCAGTACTTC. Translation: CASSPQGIEQYF.

The V and J genes are TRBV7-9 and TRBJ1-2; tentative D call: TRBD1 (6 bases). CDR3 size: 16 residues. The germline gives CDR1 SEHNR, CDR2 FQNEAQ (reference sequence). V gave up 6 bases and J gave up 7 bases, with 24 bases separating them. The CDR3 bases are TGTGCCAGCAGTCCCCCCGGCACGCCTCAGGGGTTTGGCTACACCTTC. This sequence encodes CASSPPGTPQGFGYTF. Supplemented by reference TRBV7-9 and TRBJ1-2, the full variable domain reads DTGVSQNPRHKITKRGQNVTFRCDPISEHNRLYWYRQTLGQGPEFLTYFQNEAQLEKSRLLSDRFSAERPKGSFSTLEIQRTEQGDSAMYLCASSPPGTPQGFGYTFGSGTRLTVV.

This rearrangement joins TRBV30 to TRBJ1-4; the match to TRBD1 covers 8 bases. This CDR3 is 15 amino acids long. Germline V CDR1 and CDR2: GTSNPN, SVGIG (reference sequence). V was pared by 2 bases and J by 8 bases, with 10 bases of the junction left unmatched. CDR3 bases: TGTGCCTGGAGTCCCGGGGACAGGTGGGGGGAAAAACTGTTTTTT. Translation gives CAWSPGDRWGEKLFF. Full variable domain (outside the CDR3, taken from reference TRBV30 and TRBJ1-4): SQTIHQWPATLVQPVGSPLSLECTVEGTSNPNLYWYRQAAGRGLQLLFYSVGIGQISSEVPQNLSASRPQDRQFILSSKKLLLSDSGFYLCAWSPGDRWGEKLFFGSGTQLSVL.

The V call is TRBV30, the J call TRBJ2-7, with a tentative D call TRBD1 (6 bases). CDR1 GTSNPN and CDR2 SVGIG come from the germline V gene (reference sequence). The V and J ends lost 4 bases and 3 bases respectively, with 13 bases between them. This CDR3 spans 13 amino acids. The CDR3 spells CAWTQGRNYEQYF. The CDR3 nucleotides are TGTGCCTGGACCCAGGGGCGTAACTACGAGCAGTACTTC.

The rearrangement links TRBV5-1 to TRBJ2-1; D is undetermined. This CDR3 region has 14 residues. The V and J ends lost 2 bases and 6 bases respectively, with 12 bases between them. The V gene's germline CDR1 is SGHRS and CDR2 YFSETQ. The CDR3 nucleotides read TGCGCCAGCAGCTTCCTACAGAACCCCAATGAGCAGTTCTTC. This gives the protein CASSFLQNPNEQFF. The full variable domain, with the rest looked up from reference TRBV5-1 and TRBJ2-1, is KAGVTQTPRYLIKTRGQQVTLSCSPISGHRSVSWYQQTPGQGLQFLFEYFSETQRNKGNFPGRFSGRQFSNSRSEMNVSTLELGDSALYLCASSFLQNPNEQFFGPGTRLTVL.

The chain combines TRBV6-5 with TRBJ2-7; 8 nucleotides line up with TRBD1. Germline V gene lookup returns CDR1 MNHEY and CDR2 SVGAGI. V was clipped by 6 bases and J by 4 bases; unmatched bases: 11. The CDR3 sequence is 15 residues long. The CDR3 sequence is CASRPSGTGAYEQYF. CDR3 nucleotides: TGTGCCAGCAGGCCCTCCGGGACAGGAGCTTACGAGCAGTACTTC.

The rearrangement joins TRBV7-2 to TRBJ2-1, with TRBD2 identical over 7 bases. Unmatched junction bases numbered 10, after V lost 5 bases and J lost 0 bases. The CDR3 is 17 residues long. Germline V gene lookup returns CDR1 SGHTA and CDR2 FQGNSA. This CDR3 reads CASSQGMGGSSYNEQFF. In nucleotides, the CDR3 is TGTGCCAGCAGCCAGGGTATGGGCGGGAGCTCCTACAATGAGCAGTTCTTC.

This clone was seen just once. The chain couples TRBV9 to TRBJ2-1, with TRBD2 matching 14 bases. CDR3 length equals 16 residues. Unmatched junction bases numbered 1, after V lost 0 bases and J lost 5 bases. Per germline, CDR1 SGDLS and CDR2 YYNGEE. CDR3 nucleotide sequence: TGTGCCAGCAGCGTAGGGGGACTAGCGGGGGACAATGAGCAGTTCTTC. Translated: CASSVGGLAGDNEQFF.

J is TRBJ1-3 and V is TRBV5-1; D perhaps matches TRBD1 (6 bases). The CDR3 is 14 residues long. CDR1 and CDR2 from the germline V gene are SGHRS and YFSETQ. The V and J ends lost 4 bases and 0 bases respectively, with 8 bases between them. The CDR3 is CASSPDSSGNTIYF. CDR3 nucleotides: TGCGCCAGCAGCCCGGACAGCTCTGGAAACACCATATATTTT.

The sample holds one count of this clone. The gene calls are TRBV30 and TRBJ1-5; D may be TRBD1 (5 bases). This CDR3 is built from 12 residues. The germline V gene encodes CDR1 GTSNPN and CDR2 SVGIG (reference sequence). Trimming stripped 2 bases from V and 5 bases from J, with 7 bases between. The CDR3 sequence: CAWSRGYQPQHF. CDR3 coding DNA: TGTGCCTGGAGTAGGGGCTATCAGCCCCAGCATTTT. Filled out from reference TRBV30 and TRBJ1-5, the complete variable domain reads SQTIHQWPATLVQPVGSPLSLECTVEGTSNPNLYWYRQAAGRGLQLLFYSVGIGQISSEVPQNLSASRPQDRQFILSSKKLLLSDSGFYLCAWSRGYQPQHFGDGTRLSIL.